This section outlines one T cell receptor (beta chain) sequence together with its context. The antigen is undetermined. Germline CDR1 and CDR2: DFQATT and SNEGSKA (reference sequence). The length of the CDR3 is 14 residues. V dropped 5 bases and J dropped 4 bases, with 15 bases sitting between them. This entry belongs to a study of T cells in Graves' hyperthyroidism and ophthalmopathy. Findings and limits, study-wide: By a 13 V-J model, ophthalmopathy was set apart from stable hyperthyroidism. Peripheral blood also featured most of the thyroid clonotypes expanded above 0.001.

Stable hyperthyroidism: no ophthalmopathy progression over 18 months of follow-up. Amplification yielded TCR beta CDR3 regions, with RNA transcripts as the source. HTBI primers drove first-round RT-PCR of the TCR CDR3. A single record per CDR3 protein comes from TCRdb applying MiXCR to the multiplex PCR reads. The sample yields roughly 700,000 distinct CDR3 sequences, approximately 14% seen once. Sequenced: blood. The clonotype comes from a woman aged 18-29 years with Graves' hyperthyroidism. The V gene is TRBV20-1, the J gene TRBJ2-1; possibly TRBD2 for D (6 bases). CDR3 residues: CSAPTSKGYNEQFF. In DNA form, the CDR3 reads TGCAGTGCTCCCACTAGCAAGGGGTACAATGAGCAGTTCTTC.